The 7 T cell receptor beta chains below all came from one sample that was sequenced in a study of cytomegalovirus exposure and HLA in healthy donors (dated by TCRdb to about 2017). The method was the immunoSEQ multiplex PCR assay. For the multiplex PCR, a mixture combining 60 forward primers for TCR Vbeta segments and 13 reverse primers for TCR Jbeta segments was used. What TCRdb holds here is the immuneACCESS table cut down to in-frame rearrangements. Part of the clones is not present; checked against another copy, under half of the missing clones reflect an unresolved V gene, and the others are unexplained. This sample's table has entries for about 51,000 clones. The top ten clones comprise roughly 26% of the sample. The sample taken for sequencing was PBMCs. The source of these receptors is a middle-aged man in good health and CMV-seropositive.

J is TRBJ1-6 and V is TRBV6-5, with 9 bases fitting TRBD1. Trimming cost V 7 bases and J 11 bases; bases outside gene matches: 6. CDR3 length: 13 amino acids. Looked up from germline, CDR1 is MNHEY and CDR2 is SVGAGI. The CDR3 protein is CASTAGTGPPLHF. The DNA of the CDR3 is TGTGCCAGCACCGCCGGGACAGGGCCACCCCTCCACTTT.

The V gene is TRBV6-1, the J gene TRBJ2-7, with D possibly matching TRBD2 (5 bases). Germline values: CDR1 MNHNS, CDR2 SASEGT. V was cut by 7 bases and J by 4 bases, with 14 bases left in between. CDR3 size: 13 residues. The CDR3 bases are TGTGCCAGCAAGCCCGCGGGTGGATACGAGCAGTACTTC. This codes for CASKPAGGYEQYF.

V and J are TRBV27 and TRBJ2-5, with D unresolved. The CDR3 is made up of 14 amino acids. V gave up 6 bases and J gave up 4 bases, with 15 bases separating them. Germline V gene lookup returns CDR1 MNHEY and CDR2 SMNVEV (reference sequence). The chain's CDR3 is CASRPLVLAETQYF. CDR3 DNA: TGTGCCAGCAGGCCCCTTGTGTTGGCAGAGACCCAGTACTTC.

The chain links TRBV5-1 to TRBJ2-1; TRBD2 might be the D (5 bases). There are 13 residues in the CDR3. V was cut by 2 bases and J by 7 bases, with 10 bases left in between. Germline V lookup: CDR1 SGHRS, CDR2 YFSETQ. The CDR3 is CASSFRTGNEQFF. The CDR3 DNA is TGCGCCAGCAGCTTCCGGACGGGGAATGAGCAGTTCTTC.

The chain links TRBV14 to TRBJ1-6, with D uncertain. Germline CDR1 and CDR2: SGHDN and FVKESK. The CDR3 is 12 residues long. V lost 6 bases, J lost 11 bases, and 11 bases lay in between. The CDR3 protein is CASSHSNAPLHF. For the CDR3, the DNA is TGTGCCAGCAGTCACTCAAACGCACCCCTCCACTTT.

V is TRBV10-1 and J is TRBJ2-5; 10 bases fit TRBD2. V trimming: 2 bases; J trimming: 5 bases; junction bases outside the gene matches: 5. The germline V gene encodes CDR1 WNHNN and CDR2 SYGVQD (reference sequence). The CDR3 runs 15 residues. CDR3 DNA: TGCGCCAGCAGTGAGCTAGCGGGAGCGGACGAGACCCAGTACTTC. It is translated as CASSELAGADETQYF.

The chain is built from TRBV11-3 and TRBJ2-7; D not certain. Trimming pared 2 bases from V and 5 bases from J, leaving 10 bases between. The germline V gene encodes CDR1 SGHNT and CDR2 YENEEA. CDR3 length equals 13 residues. CDR3 in DNA: TGTGCCAGCAGCTTAAGCCAGGTGGACGAGCAGTACTTC. This translates into CASSLSQVDEQYF.